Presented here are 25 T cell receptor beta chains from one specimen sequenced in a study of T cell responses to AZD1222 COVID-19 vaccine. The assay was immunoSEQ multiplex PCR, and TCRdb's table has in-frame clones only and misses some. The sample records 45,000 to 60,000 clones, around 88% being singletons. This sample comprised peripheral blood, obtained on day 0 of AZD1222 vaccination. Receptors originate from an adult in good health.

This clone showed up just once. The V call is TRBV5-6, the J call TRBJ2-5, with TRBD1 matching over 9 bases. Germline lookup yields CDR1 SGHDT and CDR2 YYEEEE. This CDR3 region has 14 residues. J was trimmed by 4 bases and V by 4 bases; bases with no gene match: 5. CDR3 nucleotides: TGTGCCAGCAGCACGGGGACAGGGCTAGAGACCCAGTACTTC. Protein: CASSTGTGLETQYF. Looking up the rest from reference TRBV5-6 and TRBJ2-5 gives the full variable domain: DAGVTQSPTHLIKTRGQQVTLRCSPKSGHDTVSWYQQALGQGPQFIFQYYEEEERQRGNFPDRFSGHQFPNYSSELNVNALLLGDSALYLCASSTGTGLETQYFGPGTRLLVL.

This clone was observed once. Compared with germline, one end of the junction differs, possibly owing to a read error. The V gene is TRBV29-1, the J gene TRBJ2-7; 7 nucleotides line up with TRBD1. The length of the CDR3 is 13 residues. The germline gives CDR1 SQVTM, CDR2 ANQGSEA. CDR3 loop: CSVEDRESYEQYF. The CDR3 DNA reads TGCAGCGTGGAAGACAGGGAATCCTACGAGCAGTACTTC.

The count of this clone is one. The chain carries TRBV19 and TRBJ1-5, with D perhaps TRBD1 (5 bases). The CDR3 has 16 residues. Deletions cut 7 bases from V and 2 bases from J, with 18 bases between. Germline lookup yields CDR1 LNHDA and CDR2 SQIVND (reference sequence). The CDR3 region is CASTHRGRGGNQPQHF. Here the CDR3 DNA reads TGTGCCAGTACCCATAGAGGAAGGGGAGGCAATCAGCCCCAGCATTTT. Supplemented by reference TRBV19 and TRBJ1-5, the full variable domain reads DGGITQSPKYLFRKEGQNVTLSCEQNLNHDAMYWYRQDPGQGLRLIYYSQIVNDFQKGDIAEGYSVSREKKESFPLTVTSAQKNPTAFYLCASTHRGRGGNQPQHFGDGTRLSIL.

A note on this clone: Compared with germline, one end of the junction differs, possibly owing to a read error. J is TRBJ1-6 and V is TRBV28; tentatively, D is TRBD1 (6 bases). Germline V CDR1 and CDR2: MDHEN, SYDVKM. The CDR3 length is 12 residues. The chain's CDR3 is CGSRGPNSPLHF. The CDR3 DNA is TGCGGAAGCCGGGGGCCCAATTCACCCCTCCACTTT.

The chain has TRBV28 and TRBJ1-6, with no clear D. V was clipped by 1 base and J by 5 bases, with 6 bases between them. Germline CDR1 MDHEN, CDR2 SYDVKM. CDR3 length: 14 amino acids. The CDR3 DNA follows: TGTGCCAGCAGTTTATCACCTAATAATTCACCCCTCCACTTT. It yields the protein CASSLSPNNSPLHF.

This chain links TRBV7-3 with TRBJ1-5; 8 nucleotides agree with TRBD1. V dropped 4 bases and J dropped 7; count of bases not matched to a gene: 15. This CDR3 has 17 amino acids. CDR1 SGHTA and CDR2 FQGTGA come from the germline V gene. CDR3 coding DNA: TGTGCCAGCAGCTCTCCGGGGGACAGGAGGGACGGGCAGCCCCAGCATTTT. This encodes CASSSPGDRRDGQPQHF.

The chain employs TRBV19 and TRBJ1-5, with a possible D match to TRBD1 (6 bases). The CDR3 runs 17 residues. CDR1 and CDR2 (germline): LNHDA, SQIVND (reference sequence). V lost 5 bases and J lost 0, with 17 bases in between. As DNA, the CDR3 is TGTGCCAGTAGTCCCACAGGGTACGGGTATAGCAATCAGCCCCAGCATTTT. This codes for CASSPTGYGYSNQPQHF.

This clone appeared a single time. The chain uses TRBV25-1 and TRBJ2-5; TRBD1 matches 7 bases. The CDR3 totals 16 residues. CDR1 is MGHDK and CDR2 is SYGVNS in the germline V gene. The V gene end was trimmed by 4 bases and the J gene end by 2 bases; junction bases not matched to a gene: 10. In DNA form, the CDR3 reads TGTGCCAGCAGTGCAGAGACAGGGCGGCCTCAAGAGACCCAGTACTTC. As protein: CASSAETGRPQETQYF.

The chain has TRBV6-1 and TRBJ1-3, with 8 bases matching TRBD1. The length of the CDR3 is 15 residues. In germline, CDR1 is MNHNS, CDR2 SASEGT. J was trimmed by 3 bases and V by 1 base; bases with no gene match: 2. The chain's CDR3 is CASSEVGTGGNTIYF. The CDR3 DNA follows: TGTGCCAGCAGTGAAGTGGGGACAGGTGGAAACACCATATATTTT.

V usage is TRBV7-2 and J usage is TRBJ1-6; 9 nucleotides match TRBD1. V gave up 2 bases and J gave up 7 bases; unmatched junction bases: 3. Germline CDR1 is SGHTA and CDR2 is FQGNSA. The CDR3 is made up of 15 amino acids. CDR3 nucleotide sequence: TGTGCCAGCAGCTTAAAAACAGGGGGCAATTCACCCCTCCACTTT. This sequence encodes CASSLKTGGNSPLHF.

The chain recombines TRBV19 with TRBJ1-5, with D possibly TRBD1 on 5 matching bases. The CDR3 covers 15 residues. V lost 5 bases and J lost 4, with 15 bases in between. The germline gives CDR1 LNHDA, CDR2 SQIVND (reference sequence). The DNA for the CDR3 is TGTGCCAGTAGTCTTCTGACAGTAGGGAATCAGCCCCAGCATTTT. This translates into CASSLLTVGNQPQHF.

This CDR3 reads CASSILEPGVEAFF. For the CDR3, the DNA is TGTGCCAGTAGTATCCTAGAGCCAGGGGTTGAAGCTTTCTTT. V gene TRBV19 combines with J gene TRBJ1-1, with a possible D match to TRBD1 (6 bases). Trimming left V 3 bases short and J 7 bases short, with 15 bases between. Germline loops: CDR1 LNHDA, CDR2 SQIVND (reference sequence). This CDR3 comprises 14 residues.

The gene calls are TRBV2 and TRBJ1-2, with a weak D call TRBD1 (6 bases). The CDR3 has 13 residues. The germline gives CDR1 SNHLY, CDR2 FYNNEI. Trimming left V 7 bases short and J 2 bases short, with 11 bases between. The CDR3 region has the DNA TGTGCCAGCACCCCTACAGGGAACTATGGCTACACCTTC. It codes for CASTPTGNYGYTF. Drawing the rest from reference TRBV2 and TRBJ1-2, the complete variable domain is EPEVTQTPSHQVTQMGQEVILRCVPISNHLYFYWYRQILGQKVEFLVSFYNNEISEKSEIFDDQFSVERPDGSNFTLKIRSTKLEDSAMYFCASTPTGNYGYTFGSGTRLTVV.

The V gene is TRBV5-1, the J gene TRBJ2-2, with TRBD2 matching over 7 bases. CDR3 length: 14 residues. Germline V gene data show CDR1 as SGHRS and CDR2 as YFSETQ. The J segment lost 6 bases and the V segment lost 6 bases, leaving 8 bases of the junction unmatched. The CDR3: CASMRENAAGELFF. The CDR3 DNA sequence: TGCGCCAGCATGCGGGAGAACGCGGCCGGGGAGCTGTTTTTT.

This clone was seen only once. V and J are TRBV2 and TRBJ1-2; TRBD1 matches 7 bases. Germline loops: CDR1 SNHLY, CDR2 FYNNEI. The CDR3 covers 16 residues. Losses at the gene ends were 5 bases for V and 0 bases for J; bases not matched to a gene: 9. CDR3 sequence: CASSLLGQRANYGYTF. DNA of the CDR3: TGTGCCAGCAGTCTTTTGGGACAGAGAGCTAACTATGGCTACACCTTC.

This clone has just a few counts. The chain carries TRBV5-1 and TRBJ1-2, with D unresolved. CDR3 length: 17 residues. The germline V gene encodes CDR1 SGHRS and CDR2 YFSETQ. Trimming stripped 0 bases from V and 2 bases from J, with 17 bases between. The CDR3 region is CASSLDSSGPPNYGYTF. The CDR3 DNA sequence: TGCGCCAGCAGCTTGGATTCCTCCGGCCCGCCCAACTATGGCTACACCTTC. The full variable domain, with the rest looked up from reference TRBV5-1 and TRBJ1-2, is KAGVTQTPRYLIKTRGQQVTLSCSPISGHRSVSWYQQTPGQGLQFLFEYFSETQRNKGNFPGRFSGRQFSNSRSEMNVSTLELGDSALYLCASSLDSSGPPNYGYTFGSGTRLTVV.

Here the CDR3 reads CASSSPGTSYNEQFF. The CDR3 bases are TGTGCCAGCAGCTCCCCCGGGACCTCATACAATGAGCAGTTCTTC. This chain uses TRBV7-3 with TRBJ2-1; D tentatively reads TRBD1 or TRBD2 (5 bases each). Per the germline V gene, CDR1 is SGHTA and CDR2 is FQGTGA. CDR3 length equals 15 residues. The V end lost 4 bases, the J end lost 4 bases, and 14 bases lay between the germline ends.

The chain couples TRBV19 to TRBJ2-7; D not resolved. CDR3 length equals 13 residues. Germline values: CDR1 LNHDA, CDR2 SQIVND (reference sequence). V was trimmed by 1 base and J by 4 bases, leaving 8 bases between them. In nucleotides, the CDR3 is TGTGCCAGTAGTATAGGTTCCCTGTACGAGCAGTACTTC. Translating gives CASSIGSLYEQYF.

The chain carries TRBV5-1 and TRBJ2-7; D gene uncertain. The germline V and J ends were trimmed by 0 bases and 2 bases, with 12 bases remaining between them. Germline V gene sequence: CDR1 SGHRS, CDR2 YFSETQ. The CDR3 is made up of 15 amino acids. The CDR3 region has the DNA TGCGCCAGCAGCTTGGAATCGTACGGAGCCTACGAGCAGTACTTC. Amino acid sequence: CASSLESYGAYEQYF. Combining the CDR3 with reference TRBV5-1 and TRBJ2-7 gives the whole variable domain KAGVTQTPRYLIKTRGQQVTLSCSPISGHRSVSWYQQTPGQGLQFLFEYFSETQRNKGNFPGRFSGRQFSNSRSEMNVSTLELGDSALYLCASSLESYGAYEQYFGPGTRLTVT.

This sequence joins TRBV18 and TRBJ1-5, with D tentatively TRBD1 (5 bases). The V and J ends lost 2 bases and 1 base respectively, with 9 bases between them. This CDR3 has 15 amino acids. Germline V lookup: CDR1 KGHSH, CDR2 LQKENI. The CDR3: CASSPIGQSNQPQHF. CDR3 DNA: TGTGCCAGCTCACCAATAGGACAAAGCAATCAGCCCCAGCATTTT.

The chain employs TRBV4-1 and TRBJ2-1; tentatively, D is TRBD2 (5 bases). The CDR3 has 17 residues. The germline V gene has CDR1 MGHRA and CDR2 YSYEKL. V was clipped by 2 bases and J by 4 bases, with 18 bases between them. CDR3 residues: CASSQLRLAGIYNEQFF. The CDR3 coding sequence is TGCGCCAGCAGCCAATTACGGTTGGCCGGGATTTACAATGAGCAGTTCTTC.

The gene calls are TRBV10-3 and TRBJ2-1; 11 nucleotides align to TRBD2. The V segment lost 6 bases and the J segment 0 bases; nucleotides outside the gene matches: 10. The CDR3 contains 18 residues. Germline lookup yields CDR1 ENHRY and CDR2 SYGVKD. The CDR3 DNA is TGTGCCATCAGCGGGACTAGCGGAAAAATAAGCTCCTACAATGAGCAGTTCTTC. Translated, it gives CAISGTSGKISSYNEQFF.

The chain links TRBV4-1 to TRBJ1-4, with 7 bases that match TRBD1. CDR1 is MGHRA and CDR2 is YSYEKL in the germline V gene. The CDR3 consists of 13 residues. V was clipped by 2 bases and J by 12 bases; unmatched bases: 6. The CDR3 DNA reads TGCGCCAGCAGCCAAATAGACAGGGATCAACTGTTTTTT. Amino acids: CASSQIDRDQLFF.

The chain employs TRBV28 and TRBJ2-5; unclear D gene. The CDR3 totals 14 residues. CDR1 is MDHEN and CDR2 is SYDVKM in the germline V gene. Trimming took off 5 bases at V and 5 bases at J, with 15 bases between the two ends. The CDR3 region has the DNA TGTGCCAGCAGTAGCCCGGCTACCCCCGAGACCCAGTACTTC. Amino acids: CASSSPATPETQYF.

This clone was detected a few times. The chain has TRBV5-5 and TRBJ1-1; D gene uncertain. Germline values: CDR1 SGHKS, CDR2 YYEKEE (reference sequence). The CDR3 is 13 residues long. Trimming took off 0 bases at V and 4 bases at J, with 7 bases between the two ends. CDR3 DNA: TGTGCCAGCAGCTTGGTAGTATCCACTGAAGCTTTCTTT. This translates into CASSLVVSTEAFF. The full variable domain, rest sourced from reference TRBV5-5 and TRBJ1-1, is DAGVTQSPTHLIKTRGQQVTLRCSPISGHKSVSWYQQVLGQGPQFIFQYYEKEERGRGNFPDRFSARQFPNYSSELNVNALLLGDSALYLCASSLVVSTEAFFGQGTRLTVV.